A selection of T cell receptor beta chains follows, all from one sample in a study of memory CD4+ T cells and cytomegalovirus serostatus. Sequencing was performed with immunoSEQ multiplex PCR; in TCRdb, only in-frame clones are kept and a portion is missing. Of some 52,000 clones listed, around 88% are singletons. The sample was memory CD4+ T cells from blood. The receptors stem from an adult in good health and CMV-seropositive. CDR3s include the opening cysteine and the closing phenylalanine or tryptophan. The D gene is left open where the match is weak. Rows give clone size only sometimes, using once, few, many, or a class for an expanded clone.

clone size | J gene | CDR3 length | V gene | D gene | CDR3 DNA | CDR3 protein
. | TRBJ2-1 | 15 | TRBV6-5 | TRBD1 | TGTGCCAGCAGATCTCAGGACAGGGGTCACAATGAGCAGTTCTTC | CASRSQDRGHNEQFF
. | TRBJ2-1 | 16 | TRBV15 | TRBD2 | TGTGCCACCAGCAGAGGTCGAGCGGGAGGGCCGGGTGAGCAGTTCTTC | CATSRGRAGGPGEQFF
. | TRBJ2-1 | 18 | TRBV10-3 | . | TGTGCCATCAGTGAGCTAAGTGGGAGGACTAGGGGGGGCGATGAGCAGTTCTTC | CAISELSGRTRGGDEQFF
. | TRBJ1-2 | 12 | TRBV28 | TRBD1 | TGTGCCAGCAGTACACAGGGGGGCGGCTACACCTTC | CASSTQGGGYTF
few | TRBJ1-2 | 12 | TRBV5-1 | . | TGCGCCAGCAGCCGTCTTCCGGGTGGCTACACCTTC | CASSRLPGGYTF
. | TRBJ2-5 | 17 | TRBV2 | TRBD1 | TGTGCCAGCAGTGGAACCACAGGGGGCGGTTCGACAGAGACCCAGTACTTC | CASSGTTGGGSTETQYF
once | TRBJ1-6 | 14 | TRBV5-1 | TRBD1 | TGCGCCAGCAGTTGGGACAGGGAAACTTCACCCCTCCACTTT | CASSWDRETSPLHF
. | TRBJ1-1 | 15 | TRBV27 | . | TGTGCCAGCAGTCCCAACGGCGGAGGGAACACTGAAGCTTTCTTT | CASSPNGGGNTEAFF
. | TRBJ1-5 | 13 | TRBV30 | . | TGTGCCTGGAGTTTTGAGGGCAATCAGCCCCAGCATTTT | CAWSFEGNQPQHF
. | TRBJ2-2 | 14 | TRBV9 | TRBD2 | TGTGCCAGTACTAGCGGTACTAGGAACGGGGAGCTGTTTTTT | CASTSGTRNGELFF
. | TRBJ2-6 | 17 | TRBV19 | . | TGTGCCAGTAGTATAGCGCAGGGGCGCTCTGGGGCCAACGTCCTGACTTTC | CASSIAQGRSGANVLTF